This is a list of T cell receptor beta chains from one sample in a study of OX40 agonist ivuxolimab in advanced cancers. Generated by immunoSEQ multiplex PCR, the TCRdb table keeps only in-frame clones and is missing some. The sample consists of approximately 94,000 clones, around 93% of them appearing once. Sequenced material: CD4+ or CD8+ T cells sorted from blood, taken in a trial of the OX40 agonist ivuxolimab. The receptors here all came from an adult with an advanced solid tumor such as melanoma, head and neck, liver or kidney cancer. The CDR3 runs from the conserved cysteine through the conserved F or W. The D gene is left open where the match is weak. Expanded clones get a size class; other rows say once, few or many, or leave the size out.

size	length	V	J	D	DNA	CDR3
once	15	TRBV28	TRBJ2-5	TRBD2	TGTGCCAGCAGTTTAGGGGGGACTAGGCAAGAGACCCAGTACTTC	CASSLGGTRQETQYF
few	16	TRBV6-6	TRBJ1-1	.	TGTGCCAGCAGTTCTTCAGAGTATGGCTTGAACACTGAAGCTTTCTTT	CASSSSEYGLNTEAFF
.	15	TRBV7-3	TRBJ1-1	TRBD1	TGTGCCAGCAGCCCCGGGACAGGGAGGAACACTGAAGCTTTCTTT	CASSPGTGRNTEAFF
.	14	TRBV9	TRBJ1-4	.	TGTGCCAGCAGCGCGACAGATTGGAGTGAAAAACTGTTTTTT	CASSATDWSEKLFF
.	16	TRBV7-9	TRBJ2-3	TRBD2	TGTGCCAGCAGCTTTATTCCGGGACTAGCAACAGATACGCAGTATTTT	CASSFIPGLATDTQYF
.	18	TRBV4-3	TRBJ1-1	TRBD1	TGCGCCAGCAGCCAAGATAGGGGGACAGGGGGATTGAACACTGAAGCTTTCTTT	CASSQDRGTGGLNTEAFF
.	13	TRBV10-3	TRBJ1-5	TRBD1	TGTGCCATCACACCGGACAGGAATCAGCCCCAGCATTTT	CAITPDRNQPQHF
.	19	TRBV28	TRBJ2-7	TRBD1	TGTGCCAGCAGTCCTCTCATAACCGCGGGGACAGGGGTTCGATACGAGCAGTACTTC	CASSPLITAGTGVRYEQYF
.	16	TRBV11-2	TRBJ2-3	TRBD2	TGTGCCAGCAGCTTAACCGGGACTAGCTTCACAGATACGCAGTATTTT	CASSLTGTSFTDTQYF
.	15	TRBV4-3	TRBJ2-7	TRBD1	TGCGCCAGCAGCCAAGTAACAGGGGCGGCCTACGAGCAGTACTTC	CASSQVTGAAYEQYF
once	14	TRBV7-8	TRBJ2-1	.	TGTGCCAGCAGCCCCATTCCCGCGCCGGAAGGGCAGTTCTTC	CASSPIPAPEGQFF
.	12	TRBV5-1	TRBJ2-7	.	TGCGCCAGCAGCCACTCCCGCTACGAGCAGTACTTC	CASSHSRYEQYF
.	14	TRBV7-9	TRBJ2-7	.	TGTGCCAGCAGCCCCCAAGGAAACTCCTACGAGCAGTACTTC	CASSPQGNSYEQYF
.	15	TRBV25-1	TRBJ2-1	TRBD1	TGTGCCAGCAGTGATCCAGGGGGCCTCAACAATGAGCAGTTCTTC	CASSDPGGLNNEQFF
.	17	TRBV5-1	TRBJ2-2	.	TGCGCCAGCAGCTTGGTTACGGGGGCGAAGAACACCGGGGAGCTGTTTTTT	CASSLVTGAKNTGELFF
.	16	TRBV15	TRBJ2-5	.	TGTGCCACCAGCAGAGATTATGCCCTTAGTCCGGAGACCCAGTACTTC	CATSRDYALSPETQYF
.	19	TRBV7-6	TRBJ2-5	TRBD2	TGTGCCAGCAGCTTATTTCGGCGTCGGGCTAGCGGAGCCCAAGAGACCCAGTACTTC	CASSLFRRRASGAQETQYF
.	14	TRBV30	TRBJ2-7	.	TGTGCTACTCGCGCAAAGGGGGGTCCATACGAGCAGTACTTC	CATRAKGGPYEQYF
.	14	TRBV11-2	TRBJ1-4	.	TGTGCCAGCAGCTTTACAAATTCTAATGAAAAACTGTTTTTT	CASSFTNSNEKLFF
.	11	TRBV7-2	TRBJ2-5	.	TGTGCCAGCAGCTCACAAGAGACCCAGTACTTC	CASSSQETQYF
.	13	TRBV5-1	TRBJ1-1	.	TGCGCCAGCAGCTTCGACAGGAACACTGAAGCTTTCTTT	CASSFDRNTEAFF
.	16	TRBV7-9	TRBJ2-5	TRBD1	TGTGCCAGCACCCAATCCGGACAGGGGAGGGGAGAGACCCAGTACTTC	CASTQSGQGRGETQYF
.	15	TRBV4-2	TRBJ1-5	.	TGTGCCAGCAGCCAAGAGCAGGGGCGAAATCAGCCCCAGCATTTT	CASSQEQGRNQPQHF
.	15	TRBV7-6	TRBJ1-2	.	TGTGCCAGCAGCTTAGCCGGGGGGGCGGACTATGGCTACACCTTC	CASSLAGGADYGYTF
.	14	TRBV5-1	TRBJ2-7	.	TGCGCCAGCAGCTTGGCCTTGGTAGGGGTCGAGCAGTACTTC	CASSLALVGVEQYF
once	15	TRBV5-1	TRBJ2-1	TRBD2	TGCGCCAGCAGCCTCGGACTAGCCCTATTCAATGAGCAGTTCTTC	CASSLGLALFNEQFF
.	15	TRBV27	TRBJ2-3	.	TGTGCCAGCATGATGAGAATTCAGGGGACAGATACGCAGTATTTT	CASMMRIQGTDTQYF
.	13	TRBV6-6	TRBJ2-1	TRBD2	TGTGCCAGCAGCCGAGCGGGGGGCGATGAGCAGTTCTTC	CASSRAGGDEQFF
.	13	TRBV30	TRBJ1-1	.	TGTGCCTGGATACGGTACAGGAACACTGAAGCTTTCTTT	CAWIRYRNTEAFF
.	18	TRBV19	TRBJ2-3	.	TGTGCCAGTAGTATAGATGGTAGGAGGGGACGAATCACAGATACGCAGTATTTT	CASSIDGRRGRITDTQYF
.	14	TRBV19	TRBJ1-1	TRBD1	TGTGCCAGTAGTATGACAGGGGGGAACACTGAAGCTTTCTTT	CASSMTGGNTEAFF
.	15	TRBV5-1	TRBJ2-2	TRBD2	TGCGCCAGCAGCTTGGCTAGCGGGGGGTACGAGGAGCTGTTTTTT	CASSLASGGYEELFF
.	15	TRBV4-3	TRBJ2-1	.	TGCGCCAGCAGCCAGGTCGGGAACTCCTACAATGAGCAGTTCTTC	CASSQVGNSYNEQFF
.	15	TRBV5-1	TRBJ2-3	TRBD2	TGCGCCAGCAGCTTCTCTAGCGGGAGCACAGATACGCAGTATTTT	CASSFSSGSTDTQYF
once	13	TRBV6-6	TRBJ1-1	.	TGTGCCAGCAGTGACGACAGTCCCGATGAAGCTTTCTTT	CASSDDSPDEAFF
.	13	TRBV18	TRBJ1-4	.	TGTGCCAGCTCCGACTCGCCTAATGAAAAACTGTTTTTT	CASSDSPNEKLFF
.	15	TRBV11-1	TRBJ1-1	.	TGTGCCAGCAGCATAGAGGGAAATGGGAACACTGAAGCTTTCTTT	CASSIEGNGNTEAFF
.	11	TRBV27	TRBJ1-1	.	TGTGCCAGCAGTTTTGCGCCTGAAGCTTTCTTT	CASSFAPEAFF
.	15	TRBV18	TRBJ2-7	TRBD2	TGTGCCAGCTCACCACCCCAGCGGGAGGTGGGCGAGCAGTACTTC	CASSPPQREVGEQYF
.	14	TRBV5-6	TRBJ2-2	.	TGTGCCAGCAGCTTGCCCAGCGGGACCGGGGAGCTGTTTTTT	CASSLPSGTGELFF
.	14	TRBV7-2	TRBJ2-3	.	TGTGCCAGCACTCCATCCGGTAGCACAGATACGCAGTATTTT	CASTPSGSTDTQYF
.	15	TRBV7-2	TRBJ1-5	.	TGTGCCAGCAGCTTAGGAGACCGCCGTTTCGAGCCCCAGCATTTT	CASSLGDRRFEPQHF
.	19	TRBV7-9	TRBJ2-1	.	TGTGCCAGCAGCTTCCCACGACAGGCGACACGCGGGGTCTACAATGAGCAGTTCTTC	CASSFPRQATRGVYNEQFF
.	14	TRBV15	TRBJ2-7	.	TGTGCCACCAGCTTCAGGCGGGACTCCTACGAGCAGTACTTC	CATSFRRDSYEQYF